The present entry profiles one TCR beta chain with its context. The antigen is not known. These data belong to a study of response to subunit inactivated influenza vaccine. The CDR3 covers 15 residues. Per the germline V gene, CDR1 is SGHKS and CDR2 is YYEKEE (reference sequence). Germline trimming cut 4 bases from V and 5 bases from J; bases unmatched to any gene: 9. Study observations and caveats: The authors proposed limited new T cell recruitment per seasonal influenza vaccination.

TCRdb passed the RT-PCR reads through MiXCR, listing each CDR3 protein once. Of about 780,000 distinct CDR3 sequences detected, about a fifth appear once; the ten largest clones hold around 9.9%. This receptor was obtained from a middle-aged man who received an inactivated influenza vaccine. This sequence joins TRBV5-5 and TRBJ2-7; 10 bases are shared with TRBD1. The sample consisted of PBMCs from blood, taken roughly 5 days after vaccination. The DNA of the CDR3 is TGTGCCAGCAGCCAGCCGGGGACAGGGGACAACGAGCAGTACTTC. This encodes CASSQPGTGDNEQYF.